The 17 T cell receptor beta chains below come from one sample, sequenced in a study of T cell changes during pregnancy in multiple sclerosis. Measured with immunoSEQ multiplex PCR; TCRdb has only the in-frame clones, and not every one. The sample consists of fewer than 40,000 clones, roughly 87% of them appearing once. The sequencing used CD8+ T cells from peripheral blood mononuclear cells, collected in the first trimester of pregnancy. These receptors all come from a female donor with multiple sclerosis, enrolled in a pregnancy study.

This chain uses TRBV9 with TRBJ2-1; 11 nucleotides match TRBD2. V gave up 0 bases and J gave up 8 bases; unmatched junction bases: 25. CDR1 and CDR2 from the germline V gene are SGDLS and YYNGEE. This CDR3 has 22 residues. CDR3 DNA sequence: TGTGCCAGCAGCGTAGCTGGGACAGGCCCTTCGGATAGCGGGAGGGCCGTCGATGAGCAGTTCTTC. Translating it yields CASSVAGTGPSDSGRAVDEQFF.

The genes are TRBV6-1 and TRBJ2-1, with TRBD2 identical over 7 bases. Germline CDR1 MNHNS, CDR2 SASEGT. CDR3 length: 15 amino acids. V lost 3 bases and J lost 6; bases outside the gene matches: 8. CDR3 in DNA: TGTGCCAGCAGTGAGCCTCGCGGGAGAATCAATGAGCAGTTCTTC. This sequence encodes CASSEPRGRINEQFF.

The genes are TRBV6-1 and TRBJ1-5; 7 positions agree with TRBD1. Germline V gives CDR1 MNHNS, CDR2 SASEGT. V lost 4 bases to trimming and J lost 5 bases; unmatched junction nucleotides: 8. This CDR3 comprises 15 residues. The CDR3: CASSAPDRRDQPQHF. In DNA form, the CDR3 reads TGTGCCAGCAGTGCACCGGACAGGAGAGATCAGCCCCAGCATTTT.

This chain uses TRBV4-1 with TRBJ1-5; 9 nucleotides align to TRBD1. The J segment lost 5 bases and the V segment lost 3 bases, leaving 11 bases of the junction unmatched. The germline gives CDR1 MGHRA, CDR2 YSYEKL. CDR3 length: 17 amino acids. The chain's CDR3 is CASSHNYVQGADQPQHF. The CDR3 DNA sequence: TGCGCCAGCAGCCACAATTACGTACAGGGGGCAGATCAGCCCCAGCATTTT.

V gene TRBV11-2 combines with J gene TRBJ2-7; D remains unclear. The germline V gene encodes CDR1 SGHAT and CDR2 FQNNGV. The CDR3 spans 12 residues. Trimming cost V 5 bases and J 2 bases, with 7 bases left between them. This CDR3 is CASSPQPYEQYF. As DNA, the CDR3 is TGTGCCAGCAGCCCACAGCCCTACGAGCAGTACTTC.

The gene calls are TRBV7-8 and TRBJ2-7; the match to TRBD2 covers 7 bases. Germline V CDR1 and CDR2: SGHVS, FQNEAQ. Germline trimming cut 5 bases from V and 6 bases from J; bases unmatched to any gene: 13. There are 15 residues in the CDR3. CDR3 sequence: CASSPGRVGLFEQYF. The DNA for the CDR3 is TGTGCCAGCAGCCCGGGGAGGGTCGGATTGTTCGAGCAGTACTTC.

V is TRBV10-3 and J is TRBJ2-1; D is possibly TRBD2 (6 bases). From germline, CDR1 is ENHRY and CDR2 SYGVKD. This CDR3 spans 15 amino acids. V shed 0 bases and J shed 3 bases, with 9 bases lying between them. DNA of the CDR3: TGTGCCATCAGTGAGTCTAGCGGATTCTACAATGAGCAGTTCTTC. This codes for CAISESSGFYNEQFF.

The chain is built from TRBV28 and TRBJ2-7; D possibly corresponds to TRBD2 (6 bases). V gave up 3 bases and J gave up 3 bases, with 12 bases separating them. Germline values: CDR1 MDHEN, CDR2 SYDVKM. The CDR3 covers 14 residues. The CDR3 sequence: CASSFNGEDYEQYF. CDR3 bases: TGTGCCAGCAGTTTTAACGGGGAGGACTACGAGCAGTACTTC. The full variable domain, completed using reference TRBV28 and TRBJ2-7, is DVKVTQSSRYLVKRTGEKVFLECVQDMDHENMFWYRQDPGLGLRLIYFSYDVKMKEKGDIPEGYSVSREKKERFSLILESASTNQTSMYLCASSFNGEDYEQYFGPGTRLTVT.

This clone was detected once. The chain links TRBV9 to TRBJ2-7, with 9 bases lining up with TRBD2. The CDR3 sequence is 14 residues long. Germline CDR1 and CDR2: SGDLS and YYNGEE. Germline trimming cut 3 bases from V and 6 bases from J; bases unmatched to any gene: 7. Written as DNA, the CDR3 is TGTGCCAGCAGCGCTAGCGGGGCCCTCCTCGAGCAGTACTTC. Translating gives CASSASGALLEQYF.

This chain connects TRBV27 to TRBJ2-1; 13 bases are a match to TRBD2. The J segment lost 1 base and the V segment lost 4 bases, leaving 7 bases of the junction unmatched. Germline V CDR1 and CDR2: MNHEY, SMNVEV (reference sequence). The CDR3 spans 18 residues. Here the CDR3 DNA reads TGTGCCAGCAGTTCCTTGGGACTAGCGGGATTGTCCTACAATGAGCAGTTCTTC. It specifies CASSSLGLAGLSYNEQFF.

V usage is TRBV6-5 and J usage is TRBJ2-1; D call uncertain. The CDR3 totals 13 residues. V shed 0 bases and J shed 3 bases, with 3 bases lying between them. In germline, CDR1 is MNHEY, CDR2 SVGAGI. The chain's CDR3 is CASSYSSYNEQFF. The CDR3 nucleotides read TGTGCCAGCAGTTACTCCAGCTACAATGAGCAGTTCTTC.

The V gene is TRBV27, the J gene TRBJ2-1; 7 nucleotides line up with TRBD1. This CDR3 has 14 residues. CDR1 is MNHEY, CDR2 SMNVEV, per germline (reference sequence). Germline trimming cut 7 bases from V and 4 bases from J; bases unmatched to any gene: 7. The CDR3 sequence: CASTNRGFYNEQFF. The CDR3, as DNA: TGTGCCAGCACCAACAGGGGCTTTTACAATGAGCAGTTCTTC.

The V gene is TRBV7-9, the J gene TRBJ2-1; a possible D gene is TRBD2 (6 bases). With 7 bases removed from V and 1 base from J, the gap between germline ends came to 17 bases. The CDR3 extends over 16 amino acids. Germline V lookup: CDR1 SEHNR, CDR2 FQNEAQ (reference sequence). The CDR3 DNA follows: TGTGCCAGCATCAGATTAGAGGGAGGTTCCTACAATGAGCAGTTCTTC. Translating it yields CASIRLEGGSYNEQFF.

The chain has TRBV2 and TRBJ2-1; D may be TRBD2 (6 bases). The CDR3 runs to 15 residues. The germline V gene encodes CDR1 SNHLY and CDR2 FYNNEI. V was pared by 9 bases and J by 4 bases, with 19 bases between. The CDR3 here is CASKLAGGLYNEQFF. The CDR3 region has the DNA TGTGCCAGTAAGCTGGCTGGGGGACTTTACAATGAGCAGTTCTTC.

This clone has a single count. The chain combines TRBV29-1 with TRBJ2-4, with D hard to call. The CDR3 contains 13 residues. Between the trimmed V and J ends, which lost 6 bases and 0 bases, there was a span of 9 bases. The V gene's germline CDR1 is SQVTM and CDR2 ANQGSEA. The CDR3 DNA is TGCAGCGTCACCAAACAAGCCAAAAACATTCAGTACTTC. Amino acid sequence: CSVTKQAKNIQYF.

V gene TRBV4-1 combines with J gene TRBJ2-1; tentative D call: TRBD2 (6 bases). From germline, CDR1 is MGHRA and CDR2 YSYEKL. Deletions cut 9 bases from V and 0 bases from J, with 18 bases between. This CDR3 comprises 16 residues. This chain's CDR3 is CASNLGTLTSYNEQFF. The CDR3 DNA is TGCGCCAGTAACCTAGGGACTCTCACCTCCTACAATGAGCAGTTCTTC.

The chain recombines TRBV10-3 with TRBJ1-1; D ambiguous. The CDR3 is 14 residues long. V lost 3 bases, J lost 1 base, and 9 bases lay in between. Looked up from germline, CDR1 is ENHRY and CDR2 is SYGVKD. The CDR3 sequence is CAISEWQANTEAFF. CDR3 DNA sequence: TGTGCCATCAGTGAATGGCAGGCGAACACTGAAGCTTTCTTT.